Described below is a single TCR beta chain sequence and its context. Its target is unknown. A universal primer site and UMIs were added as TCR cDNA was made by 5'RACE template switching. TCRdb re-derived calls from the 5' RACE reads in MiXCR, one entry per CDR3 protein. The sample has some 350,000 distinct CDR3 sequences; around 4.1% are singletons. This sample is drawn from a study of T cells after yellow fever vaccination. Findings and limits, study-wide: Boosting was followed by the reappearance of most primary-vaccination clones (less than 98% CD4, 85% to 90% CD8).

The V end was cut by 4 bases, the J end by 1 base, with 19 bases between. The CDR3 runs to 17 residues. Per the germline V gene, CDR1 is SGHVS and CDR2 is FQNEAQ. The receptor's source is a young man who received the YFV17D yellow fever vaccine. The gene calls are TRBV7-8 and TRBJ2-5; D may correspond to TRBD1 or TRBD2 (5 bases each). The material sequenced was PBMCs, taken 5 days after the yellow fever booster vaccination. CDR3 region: CASSSRFRERSQETQYF. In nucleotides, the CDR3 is TGTGCCAGCAGCTCCCGTTTCAGGGAGAGGTCCCAAGAGACCCAGTACTTC.